Reported below is one T cell receptor (beta chain). The germline gives CDR1 GTSNPN, CDR2 SVGIG (reference sequence). This CDR3 is 13 amino acids long. Trimming took 3 bases from V and 4 from J, leaving 10 bases between them. The sample comes from a study of PD-L1 blockade in urothelial cancer. Using immunoSEQ multiplex PCR, the repertoire was profiled, and TCRdb retains in-frame clones only, with some absent. The profile shows roughly 50,000 clones, 70% to 80% of them singletons. The input for sequencing was PBMCs, taken around atezolizumab (anti-PD-L1) treatment. J is TRBJ2-4 and V is TRBV30; D remains unclear. This sequence originates from a man in his 70s with urothelial cancer. This chain's CDR3 is CAWRGGAKNIQYF. The CDR3, as DNA: TGTGCCTGGAGGGGTGGAGCGAAAAACATTCAGTACTTC.